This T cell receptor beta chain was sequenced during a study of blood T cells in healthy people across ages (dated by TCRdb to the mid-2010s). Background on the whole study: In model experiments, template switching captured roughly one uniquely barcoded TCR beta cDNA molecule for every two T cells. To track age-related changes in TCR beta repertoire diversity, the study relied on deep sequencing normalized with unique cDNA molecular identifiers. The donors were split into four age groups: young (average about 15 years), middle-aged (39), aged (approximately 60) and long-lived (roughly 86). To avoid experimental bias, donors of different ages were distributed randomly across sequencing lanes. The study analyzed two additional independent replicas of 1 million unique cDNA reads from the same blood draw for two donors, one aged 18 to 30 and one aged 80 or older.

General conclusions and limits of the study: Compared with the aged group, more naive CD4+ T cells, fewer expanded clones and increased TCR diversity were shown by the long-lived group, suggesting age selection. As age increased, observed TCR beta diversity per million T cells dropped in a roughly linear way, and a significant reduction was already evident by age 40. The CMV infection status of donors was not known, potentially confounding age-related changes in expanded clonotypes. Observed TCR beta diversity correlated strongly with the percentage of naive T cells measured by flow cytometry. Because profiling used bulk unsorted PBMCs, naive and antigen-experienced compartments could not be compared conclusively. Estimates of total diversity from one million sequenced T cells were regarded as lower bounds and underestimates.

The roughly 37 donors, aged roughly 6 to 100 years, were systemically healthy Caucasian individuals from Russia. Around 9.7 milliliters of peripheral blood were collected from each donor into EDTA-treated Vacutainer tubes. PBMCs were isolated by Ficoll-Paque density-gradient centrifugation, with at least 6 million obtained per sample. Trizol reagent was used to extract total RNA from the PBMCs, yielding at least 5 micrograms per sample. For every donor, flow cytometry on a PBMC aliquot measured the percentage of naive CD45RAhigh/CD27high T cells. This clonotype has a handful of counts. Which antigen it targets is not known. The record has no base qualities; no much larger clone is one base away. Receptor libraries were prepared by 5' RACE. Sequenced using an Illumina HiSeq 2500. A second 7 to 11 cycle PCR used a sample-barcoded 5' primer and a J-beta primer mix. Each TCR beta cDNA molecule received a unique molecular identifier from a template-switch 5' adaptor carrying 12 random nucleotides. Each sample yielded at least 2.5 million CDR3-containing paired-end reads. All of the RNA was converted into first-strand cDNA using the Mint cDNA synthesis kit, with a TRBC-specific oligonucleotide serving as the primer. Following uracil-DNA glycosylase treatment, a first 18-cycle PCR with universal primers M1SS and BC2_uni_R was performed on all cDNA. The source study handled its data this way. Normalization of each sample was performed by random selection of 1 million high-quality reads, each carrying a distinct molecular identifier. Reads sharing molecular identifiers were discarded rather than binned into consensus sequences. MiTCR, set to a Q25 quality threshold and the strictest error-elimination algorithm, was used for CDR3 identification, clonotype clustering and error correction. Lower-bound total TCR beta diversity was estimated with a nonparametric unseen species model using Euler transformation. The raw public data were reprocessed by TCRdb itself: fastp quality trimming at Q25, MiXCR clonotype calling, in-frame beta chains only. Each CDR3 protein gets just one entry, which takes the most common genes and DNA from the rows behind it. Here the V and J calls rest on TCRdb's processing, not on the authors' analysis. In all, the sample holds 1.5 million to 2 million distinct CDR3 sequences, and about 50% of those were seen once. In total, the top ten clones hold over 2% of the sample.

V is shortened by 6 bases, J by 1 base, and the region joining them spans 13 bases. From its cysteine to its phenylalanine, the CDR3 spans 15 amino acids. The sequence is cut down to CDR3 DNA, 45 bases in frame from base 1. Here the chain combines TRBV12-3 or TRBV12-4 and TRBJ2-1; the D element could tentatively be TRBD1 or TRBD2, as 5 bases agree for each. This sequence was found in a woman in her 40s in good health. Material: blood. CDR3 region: CASRPQGASYNEQFF. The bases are TGTGCCAGCAGACCCCAGGGAGCGTCCTACAATGAGCAGTTCTTC.